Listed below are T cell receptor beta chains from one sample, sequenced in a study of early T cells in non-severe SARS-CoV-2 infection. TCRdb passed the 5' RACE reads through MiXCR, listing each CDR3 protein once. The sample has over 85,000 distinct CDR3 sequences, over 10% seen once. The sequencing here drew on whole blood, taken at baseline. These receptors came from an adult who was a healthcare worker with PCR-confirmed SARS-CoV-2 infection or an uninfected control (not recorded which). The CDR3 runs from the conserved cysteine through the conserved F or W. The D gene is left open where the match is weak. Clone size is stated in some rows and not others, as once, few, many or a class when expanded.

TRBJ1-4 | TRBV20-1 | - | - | CSAPSPVLEATNEKLFF | TGCAGTGCTCCATCGCCCGTCTTGGAGGCAACTAATGAAAAACTGTTTTTT
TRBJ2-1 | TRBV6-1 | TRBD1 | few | CASSGTGTGRNNEQFF | TGTGCCAGCAGTGGTACCGGGACAGGGAGGAACAATGAGCAGTTCTTC
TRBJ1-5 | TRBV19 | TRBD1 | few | CASSWDRTGQPQHF | TGTGCCAGTAGTTGGGACAGGACGGGTCAGCCCCAGCATTTT
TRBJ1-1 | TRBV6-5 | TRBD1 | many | CASSYGPGQGASTEAFF | TGTGCCAGCAGTTACGGCCCCGGACAGGGGGCGAGCACTGAAGCTTTCTTT
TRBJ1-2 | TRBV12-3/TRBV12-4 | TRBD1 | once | CASSLELSLGGRGGYTF | TGTGCCAGCAGTTTAGAACTAAGTTTAGGGGGCCGAGGAGGCTACACCTTC
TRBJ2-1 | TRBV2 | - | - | CASSDGGPVSHEQFF | TGTGCCAGCAGTGACGGGGGGCCGGTAAGCCATGAGCAGTTCTTC
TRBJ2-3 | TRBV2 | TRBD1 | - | CASSRDSTSTDTQYF | TGTGCCAGCAGCCGGGACAGCACTAGCACAGATACGCAGTATTTT
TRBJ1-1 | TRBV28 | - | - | CASSLPGPLNTEAFF | TGTGCCAGCAGTTTACCGGGACCGCTGAACACTGAAGCTTTCTTT
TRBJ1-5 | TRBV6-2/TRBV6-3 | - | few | CASSQSGGINQPQHF | TGTGCCAGCAGCCAATCCGGGGGCATCAATCAGCCCCAGCATTTT
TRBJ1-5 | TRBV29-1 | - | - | CSVAGFNQPQHF | TGCAGCGTTGCGGGCTTTAATCAGCCCCAGCATTTT
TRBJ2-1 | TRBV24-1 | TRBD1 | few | CATSDPGQGTNEQFF | TGTGCCACCAGTGATCCGGGACAGGGGACGAATGAGCAGTTCTTC
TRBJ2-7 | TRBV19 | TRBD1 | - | CASASGQGYEQYF | TGTGCCAGTGCCTCGGGACAGGGCTACGAGCAGTACTTC
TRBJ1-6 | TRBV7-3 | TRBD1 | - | CASSFRGDSPLHF | TGTGCCAGCAGCTTCAGGGGGGATTCACCCCTCCACTTT
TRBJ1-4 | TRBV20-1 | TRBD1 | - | CSASTSGTDEKLFF | TGCAGTGCTAGCACCTCCGGGACAGACGAAAAACTGTTTTTT
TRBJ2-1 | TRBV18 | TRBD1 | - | CASSPPGGADYEQFF | TGTGCCAGCTCACCACCAGGGGGCGCCGACTATGAGCAGTTCTTC
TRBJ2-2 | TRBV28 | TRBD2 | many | CASSSSSGRRTGELFF | TGTGCCAGCAGTTCCTCTAGCGGGAGGCGGACCGGGGAGCTGTTTTTT
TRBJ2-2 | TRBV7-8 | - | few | CASSPSWTTGELFF | TGTGCCAGCAGCCCCTCCTGGACTACCGGGGAGCTGTTTTTT
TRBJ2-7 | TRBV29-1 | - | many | CSVDREGEQYF | TGCAGCGTTGACAGGGAAGGCGAGCAGTACTTC
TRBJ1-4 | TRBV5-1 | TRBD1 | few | CASRMTGLDEKLFF | TGCGCCAGCAGGATGACAGGGCTGGACGAAAAACTGTTTTTT
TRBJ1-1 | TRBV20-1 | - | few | CSATGNLEAFF | TGCAGTGCCACAGGGAACTTGGAAGCTTTCTTT
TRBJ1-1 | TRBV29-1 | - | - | CSVERAGNTEAFF | TGCAGCGTTGAGCGCGCAGGGAACACTGAAGCTTTCTTT
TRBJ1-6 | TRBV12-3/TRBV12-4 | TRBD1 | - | CASRTGDSPLHF | TGTGCCAGCAGGACAGGGGATTCACCCCTCCACTTT
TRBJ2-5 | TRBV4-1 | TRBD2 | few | CASSQGLAGPQETQYF | TGCGCCAGCAGCCAAGGTCTAGCGGGGCCGCAAGAGACCCAGTACTTC
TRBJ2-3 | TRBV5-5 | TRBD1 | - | CASSSLTGSPTDTQYF | TGTGCCAGCAGCTCACTGACAGGGAGTCCCACAGATACGCAGTATTTT
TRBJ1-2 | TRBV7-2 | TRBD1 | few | CASSFEGQGLGYTF | TGTGCCAGCAGCTTCGAAGGACAGGGGCTTGGCTACACCTTC
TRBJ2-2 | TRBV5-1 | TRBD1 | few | CASSAGQGANTGELFF | TGCGCCAGCAGCGCTGGACAGGGGGCGAACACCGGGGAGCTGTTTTTT
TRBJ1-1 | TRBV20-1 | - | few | CSAREAANTEAFF | TGCAGTGCTAGAGAGGCAGCCAACACTGAAGCTTTCTTT
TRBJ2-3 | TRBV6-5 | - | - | CASSPIEGATDTQYF | TGTGCCAGCAGCCCTATAGAGGGTGCAACAGATACGCAGTATTTT
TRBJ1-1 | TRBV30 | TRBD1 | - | CAWMGDRSNRMNTEAFF | TGTGCCTGGATGGGGGACAGGTCCAATCGCATGAACACTGAAGCTTTCTTT
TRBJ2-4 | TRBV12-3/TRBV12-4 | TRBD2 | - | CASSKGGGTSGSSSKNIQYF | TGTGCCAGCAGTAAAGGGGGCGGGACTAGCGGGAGTTCCTCCAAAAACATTCAGTACTTC
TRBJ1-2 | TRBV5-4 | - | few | CASSLSGNYGYTF | TGTGCCAGCAGCTTGTCAGGGAACTATGGCTACACCTTC
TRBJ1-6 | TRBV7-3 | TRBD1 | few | CASSSEATPGQGNSPLHF | TGTGCCAGCAGCTCCGAGGCAACTCCGGGACAGGGTAATTCACCCCTCCACTTT
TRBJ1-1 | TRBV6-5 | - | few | CASSMGARTEAFF | TGTGCCAGCAGTATGGGGGCGCGGACTGAAGCTTTCTTT
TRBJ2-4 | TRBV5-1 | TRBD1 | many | CASSLGDSKNIQYF | TGCGCCAGCAGCCTGGGGGACAGCAAAAACATTCAGTACTTC
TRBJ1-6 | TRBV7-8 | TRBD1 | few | CASSHPGTGMSPLHF | TGTGCCAGCAGCCACCCCGGGACAGGGATGTCACCCCTCCACTTT
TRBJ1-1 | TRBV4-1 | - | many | CASSLDSRRPMNTEAFF | TGCGCCAGCAGCCTCGACTCCCGGAGGCCCATGAACACTGAAGCTTTCTTT
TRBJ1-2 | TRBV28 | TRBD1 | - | CASTRGTGGYGYTF | TGTGCCAGCACTCGTGGGACAGGGGGATATGGCTACACCTTC
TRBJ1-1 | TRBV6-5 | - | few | CASSYLQGKVAGTEAFF | TGTGCCAGCAGTTATCTCCAGGGGAAGGTGGCGGGAACTGAAGCTTTCTTT
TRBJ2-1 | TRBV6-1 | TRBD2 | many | CASRGSGVYEQFF | TGTGCCAGCCGGGGTAGCGGGGTCTATGAGCAGTTCTTC
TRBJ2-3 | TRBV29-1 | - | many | CSVEPPDSIVYF | TGCAGCGTTGAACCCCCAGATTCTATTGTGTATTTT
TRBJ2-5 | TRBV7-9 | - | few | CASSAGLLRLRETQYF | TGTGCCAGCAGCGCCGGTCTCCTCCGTTTGAGGGAGACCCAGTACTTC
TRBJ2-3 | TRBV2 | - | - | CASSDGADTQYF | TGTGCCAGCAGTGACGGTGCAGATACGCAGTATTTT
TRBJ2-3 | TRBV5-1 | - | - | CASSFQSVRTGSTDTQYF | TGCGCCAGCAGCTTTCAATCGGTTCGTACAGGGAGCACAGATACGCAGTATTTT
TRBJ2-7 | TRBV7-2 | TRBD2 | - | CASSPVPGTSYEQYF | TGTGCCAGCAGCCCTGTCCCCGGGACTAGCTACGAGCAGTACTTC
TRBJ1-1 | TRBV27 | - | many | CASSSTPPGAISEAFF | TGTGCCAGCAGTTCTACACCACCGGGAGCCATAAGTGAAGCTTTCTTT